This T cell receptor (beta chain) was documented in a study of T cell responses to AZD1222 COVID-19 vaccine. In the case of this clone: Its antigen remains unknown.

TCRdb's copy holds only in-frame clones and misses some; the assay was immunoSEQ multiplex PCR. The sample contains about 120,000 clones, roughly 92% of which appear only once. Study-level results: Seropositivity was recorded at baseline in only a handful of AZD1222 recipients. Nearly half of spike-specific TCRs reportedly target variant regions that are unmutated in the B.1.351 and B.1.1.7 variants.

CDR1 and CDR2 from the germline V gene are SGHNT and YENEEA. The V gene lost 1 base and the J gene lost 5 bases, with 14 bases spanning the gap. This CDR3 is 15 amino acids long. This clonotype was obtained from an adult in good health. Source: peripheral blood, taken on day 0 of AZD1222 vaccination. V is TRBV11-3 and J is TRBJ2-5; perhaps D is TRBD1 or TRBD2 (6 bases each). In DNA, the CDR3 is TGTGCCAGCAGCTTAGGGGGGGCATCTGATGAGACCCAGTACTTC. As protein: CASSLGGASDETQYF.